Listed below are T cell receptor beta chains from one sample, sequenced in a study of cytomegalovirus exposure and HLA in healthy donors. The data were produced by immunoSEQ multiplex PCR, yet TCRdb's version contains in-frame clones alone and is incomplete. The data contain 150,000 to 200,000 clones, about 82% of them seen just once; the ten biggest clones take up about 1.6%. Sequenced input: PBMCs. The receptors were gathered from a woman in her late teens or twenties in good health and CMV-seronegative. Both conserved end residues are part of each CDR3. A D gene is named only where the DNA matches it firmly. The size of a clone is reported for some rows only, either as once, few or many, or as a class for expanded clones.

v_call: TRBV12-5; clone_size: NA; j_call: TRBJ1-1; d_call: NA; cdr3_aa: CASGLNGGHAFF; cdr3_nt: TGTGCTAGTGGTTTGAACGGGGGGCACGCTTTCTTT
v_call: TRBV4-1; clone_size: NA; j_call: TRBJ2-2; d_call: NA; cdr3_aa: CASSRPTANTGELFF; cdr3_nt: TGCGCCAGCAGCCGCCCAACAGCGAACACCGGGGAGCTGTTTTTT
v_call: TRBV10-2; clone_size: NA; j_call: TRBJ1-1; d_call: NA; cdr3_aa: CASREISTLNTEAFF; cdr3_nt: TGCGCCAGCAGGGAGATATCTACGCTTAACACTGAAGCTTTCTTT
v_call: TRBV18; clone_size: NA; j_call: TRBJ2-7; d_call: NA; cdr3_aa: CASSPLGQGSHEQYF; cdr3_nt: TGTGCCAGCTCACCTTTAGGGCAGGGGTCCCACGAGCAGTACTTC
v_call: TRBV7-3; clone_size: NA; j_call: TRBJ2-1; d_call: TRBD2; cdr3_aa: CASSLFGTSGTNEQFF; cdr3_nt: TGTGCCAGCAGCTTATTCGGGACTAGCGGGACCAATGAGCAGTTCTTC
v_call: TRBV5-1; clone_size: NA; j_call: TRBJ1-2; d_call: NA; cdr3_aa: CASSSPKQGSYGYTF; cdr3_nt: TGCGCCAGCAGCTCCCCTAAACAGGGATCCTATGGCTACACCTTC
v_call: TRBV10-3; clone_size: NA; j_call: TRBJ1-6; d_call: TRBD1; cdr3_aa: CAIRQPQGDVRNSPLHF; cdr3_nt: TGTGCCATCAGGCAGCCTCAGGGGGACGTGCGAAATTCACCCCTCCACTTT
v_call: TRBV5-4; clone_size: few; j_call: TRBJ2-1; d_call: TRBD2; cdr3_aa: CASSLGVAGSYNEQFF; cdr3_nt: TGTGCCAGCAGCTTGGGAGTAGCGGGTTCCTACAATGAGCAGTTCTTC
v_call: TRBV27; clone_size: NA; j_call: TRBJ1-3; d_call: TRBD1; cdr3_aa: CASSSGQGKDTIYF; cdr3_nt: TGTGCCAGCAGTTCGGGACAGGGGAAAGACACCATATATTTT
v_call: TRBV27; clone_size: NA; j_call: TRBJ1-2; d_call: NA; cdr3_aa: CASSFQAERRGYTF; cdr3_nt: TGTGCCAGCAGTTTTCAGGCAGAAAGGCGTGGCTACACCTTC
v_call: TRBV6-6; clone_size: NA; j_call: TRBJ1-5; d_call: TRBD1; cdr3_aa: CASSPEDRRPQPQHF; cdr3_nt: TGTGCCAGCAGTCCCGAGGACAGGCGGCCTCAGCCCCAGCATTTT
v_call: TRBV5-1; clone_size: NA; j_call: TRBJ2-7; d_call: NA; cdr3_aa: CASSPQARDYEQYF; cdr3_nt: TGCGCCAGCTCTCCTCAGGCACGGGACTACGAGCAGTACTTC
v_call: TRBV2; clone_size: NA; j_call: TRBJ1-6; d_call: TRBD1; cdr3_aa: CATYSGGISYNSPLHF; cdr3_nt: TGTGCCACCTACTCAGGGGGTATTTCCTATAATTCACCCCTCCACTTT
v_call: TRBV6-1; clone_size: once; j_call: TRBJ1-1; d_call: TRBD1; cdr3_aa: CASQSGQGLSEAFF; cdr3_nt: TGTGCCAGCCAATCAGGACAGGGGCTCTCTGAAGCTTTCTTT
v_call: TRBV6-5; clone_size: NA; j_call: TRBJ2-2; d_call: NA; cdr3_aa: CASSYGQTTGELFF; cdr3_nt: TGTGCCAGCAGTTACGGTCAGACAACCGGGGAGCTGTTTTTT
v_call: TRBV12-5; clone_size: NA; j_call: TRBJ1-5; d_call: TRBD1; cdr3_aa: CASGLGGQGPPPQHF; cdr3_nt: TGTGCTAGTGGTTTGGGGGGACAGGGGCCGCCGCCCCAGCATTTT
v_call: TRBV7-2; clone_size: once; j_call: TRBJ2-7; d_call: NA; cdr3_aa: CASSLKGSYEQYF; cdr3_nt: TGTGCCAGCAGCTTGAAGGGGTCCTACGAGCAGTACTTC
v_call: TRBV5-6; clone_size: NA; j_call: TRBJ1-2; d_call: NA; cdr3_aa: CASSLQGTDYGYTF; cdr3_nt: TGTGCCAGCAGCTTGCAAGGGACTGATTATGGCTACACCTTC
v_call: TRBV6-4; clone_size: NA; j_call: TRBJ2-3; d_call: NA; cdr3_aa: CASSARGLSTDTQYF; cdr3_nt: TGTGCCAGCAGTGCTCGAGGGTTGAGCACAGATACGCAGTATTTT
v_call: TRBV30; clone_size: NA; j_call: TRBJ2-6; d_call: TRBD2; cdr3_aa: CAWDRAGAGANVLTF; cdr3_nt: TGTGCCTGGGATCGAGCGGGGGCTGGGGCCAACGTCCTGACTTTC
v_call: TRBV6-5; clone_size: NA; j_call: TRBJ1-3; d_call: NA; cdr3_aa: CASSPGPYSGNTIYF; cdr3_nt: TGTGCCAGCAGTCCGGGTCCCTACTCTGGAAACACCATATATTTT
v_call: TRBV19; clone_size: NA; j_call: TRBJ2-1; d_call: TRBD1; cdr3_aa: CASSIGTGVGGAEQFF; cdr3_nt: TGTGCCAGTAGTATAGGGACAGGGGTAGGGGGTGCGGAGCAGTTCTTC
v_call: TRBV27; clone_size: once; j_call: TRBJ2-3; d_call: TRBD1; cdr3_aa: CASSMYRRGRVTDTQYF; cdr3_nt: TGTGCCAGCAGTATGTATCGCAGGGGGCGTGTCACAGATACGCAGTATTTT
v_call: TRBV18; clone_size: NA; j_call: TRBJ2-7; d_call: TRBD2; cdr3_aa: CASSPGTSGSHEQYF; cdr3_nt: TGTGCCAGCTCACCAGGGACTAGCGGGAGCCACGAGCAGTACTTC
v_call: TRBV19; clone_size: NA; j_call: TRBJ2-7; d_call: NA; cdr3_aa: CASIPGKGSYEQYF; cdr3_nt: TGTGCCAGTATCCCCGGAAAGGGGTCCTACGAGCAGTACTTC
v_call: TRBV5-6; clone_size: NA; j_call: TRBJ1-1; d_call: TRBD1; cdr3_aa: CASSLRQGVKEAFF; cdr3_nt: TGTGCCAGCAGCTTGAGACAGGGGGTCAAGGAAGCTTTCTTT
v_call: TRBV15; clone_size: NA; j_call: TRBJ2-1; d_call: TRBD1; cdr3_aa: CATHGTGTTYNEQFF; cdr3_nt: TGTGCCACCCACGGGACAGGGACGACCTACAATGAGCAGTTCTTC
v_call: TRBV7-6; clone_size: NA; j_call: TRBJ2-7; d_call: TRBD2; cdr3_aa: CASSLVAGAYEQYF; cdr3_nt: TGTGCCAGCAGCTTAGTGGCGGGGGCCTACGAGCAGTACTTC
v_call: TRBV7-8; clone_size: NA; j_call: TRBJ1-5; d_call: TRBD1; cdr3_aa: CASSLLPGQRDQPQHF; cdr3_nt: TGTGCCAGCAGCTTATTACCGGGACAGCGAGATCAGCCCCAGCATTTT
v_call: TRBV2; clone_size: few; j_call: TRBJ2-4; d_call: NA; cdr3_aa: CASSERIVVKNIQYF; cdr3_nt: TGTGCCAGCAGTGAGCGGATTGTGGTCAAAAACATTCAGTACTTC
v_call: TRBV7-3; clone_size: NA; j_call: TRBJ2-3; d_call: NA; cdr3_aa: CASSLSRGYTDTQYF; cdr3_nt: TGTGCCAGCAGCTTAAGCAGGGGCTACACAGATACGCAGTATTTT
v_call: TRBV7-9; clone_size: NA; j_call: TRBJ1-1; d_call: NA; cdr3_aa: CASRDGQPSTEAFF; cdr3_nt: TGTGCCAGCAGGGATGGACAGCCAAGCACTGAAGCTTTCTTT
v_call: TRBV7-8; clone_size: NA; j_call: TRBJ2-5; d_call: TRBD2; cdr3_aa: CASTRGLAGIMGSTQETQYF; cdr3_nt: TGTGCCAGCACCAGGGGACTAGCGGGTATAATGGGAAGCACTCAAGAGACCCAGTACTTC
v_call: TRBV28; clone_size: NA; j_call: TRBJ2-7; d_call: TRBD1; cdr3_aa: CATSAPQGQAYEQYF; cdr3_nt: TGTGCCACCTCAGCCCCACAGGGGCAGGCCTACGAGCAGTACTTC
v_call: TRBV9; clone_size: NA; j_call: TRBJ2-5; d_call: TRBD2; cdr3_aa: CASSPSGGPETQYF; cdr3_nt: TGTGCCAGCAGCCCTAGCGGGGGCCCTGAGACCCAGTACTTC
v_call: TRBV5-4; clone_size: NA; j_call: TRBJ2-3; d_call: NA; cdr3_aa: CASSLAVDTQYF; cdr3_nt: TGTGCCAGCAGCTTGGCCGTAGATACGCAGTATTTT
v_call: TRBV5-1; clone_size: few; j_call: TRBJ1-5; d_call: TRBD1; cdr3_aa: CASSLEGARGQPQHF; cdr3_nt: TGCGCCAGCAGCTTGGAGGGGGCGAGGGGTCAGCCCCAGCATTTT
v_call: TRBV4-2; clone_size: NA; j_call: TRBJ1-1; d_call: NA; cdr3_aa: CASSEIILNTEAFF; cdr3_nt: TGTGCCAGCAGCGAGATAATATTGAACACTGAAGCTTTCTTT
v_call: TRBV19; clone_size: NA; j_call: TRBJ2-5; d_call: TRBD1; cdr3_aa: CASSIRDSPQETQYF; cdr3_nt: TGTGCCAGTAGTATCAGGGACAGCCCGCAAGAGACCCAGTACTTC
v_call: TRBV7-9; clone_size: once; j_call: TRBJ1-6; d_call: NA; cdr3_aa: CASSRAYESSYNSPLHF; cdr3_nt: TGTGCCAGCAGCCGCGCGTATGAAAGCTCCTATAATTCACCCCTCCACTTT
v_call: TRBV4-1; clone_size: NA; j_call: TRBJ1-2; d_call: NA; cdr3_aa: CASSPDQGGNYGYTF; cdr3_nt: TGCGCCAGCAGCCCGGACCAGGGCGGAAACTATGGCTACACCTTC
v_call: TRBV7-9; clone_size: NA; j_call: TRBJ1-1; d_call: NA; cdr3_aa: CASSLVRQGEAFF; cdr3_nt: TGTGCCAGCAGCTTAGTTCGTCAGGGGGAAGCTTTCTTT
v_call: TRBV14; clone_size: NA; j_call: TRBJ2-5; d_call: TRBD1; cdr3_aa: CASSQPGTAQETQYF; cdr3_nt: TGTGCCAGCAGCCAACCGGGGACAGCGCAAGAGACCCAGTACTTC
v_call: TRBV27; clone_size: NA; j_call: TRBJ2-1; d_call: TRBD2; cdr3_aa: CASSSGLAGIYNEQFF; cdr3_nt: TGTGCCAGCAGTTCCGGACTAGCGGGGATCTACAATGAGCAGTTCTTC
v_call: TRBV10-3; clone_size: NA; j_call: TRBJ2-7; d_call: TRBD1; cdr3_aa: CAISESMGTGGRRYEQYF; cdr3_nt: TGTGCCATCAGTGAGTCTATGGGGACAGGGGGTAGGAGGTACGAGCAGTACTTC
v_call: TRBV28; clone_size: NA; j_call: TRBJ2-7; d_call: TRBD1; cdr3_aa: CASSSIRWGTAAYEQYF; cdr3_nt: TGTGCCAGCAGTTCCATCCGGTGGGGGACAGCAGCCTACGAGCAGTACTTC
v_call: TRBV2; clone_size: NA; j_call: TRBJ2-3; d_call: TRBD1; cdr3_aa: CASRDLGQGGGDTQYF; cdr3_nt: TGTGCCAGCAGAGACCTGGGACAGGGAGGAGGAGATACGCAGTATTTT
v_call: TRBV5-1; clone_size: NA; j_call: TRBJ1-2; d_call: TRBD1; cdr3_aa: CASSFTGQSFTNYGYTF; cdr3_nt: TGCGCCAGCAGCTTTACGGGACAGTCTTTTACTAACTATGGCTACACCTTC
v_call: TRBV18; clone_size: NA; j_call: TRBJ1-5; d_call: NA; cdr3_aa: CASSPPFGDEHNQPQHF; cdr3_nt: TGTGCCAGCTCACCACCGTTCGGGGATGAACACAATCAGCCCCAGCATTTT
v_call: TRBV18; clone_size: NA; j_call: TRBJ2-1; d_call: TRBD2; cdr3_aa: CASSPGGGTNEQFF; cdr3_nt: TGTGCCAGCTCACCTGGCGGGGGTACCAATGAGCAGTTCTTC
v_call: TRBV6-4; clone_size: NA; j_call: TRBJ2-1; d_call: TRBD2; cdr3_aa: CASSERESSYNEQFF; cdr3_nt: TGTGCCAGCAGTGAGCGGGAGAGCTCCTACAATGAGCAGTTCTTC